This is a list of T cell receptor beta chains from one sample in a study of T cells in Graves' hyperthyroidism and ophthalmopathy. From the multiplex PCR reads, TCRdb called clonotypes with MiXCR, one entry per CDR3 protein. In the table there are 550,000 to 700,000 distinct CDR3 sequences, over 12% of which are singletons. The source material was blood. These TCRs come from a woman in her 40s with Graves' ophthalmopathy. CDR3s leave out the opening cysteine and the closing phenylalanine or tryptophan.

J,V,CDR3
TRBJ1-1,TRBV6-1,ATGQAMNTEAF
TRBJ2-7,TRBV6-2/TRBV6-3,ASKSCQGYEQY
TRBJ2-5,TRBV28,ASGDYETQY
TRBJ2-7,TRBV29-1,SVEEKLAGDYEQY
TRBJ2-7,TRBV14,ASSQELGRGEQY
TRBJ2-2,TRBV29-1,SVFDRKGTGELF
TRBJ2-7,TRBV20-1,SAPGAEERSYEQY
TRBJ1-2,TRBV4-1,ASSQDNGGGGYT
TRBJ2-3,TRBV13,ASSLLVISGEGGTDTQY
TRBJ1-1,TRBV19,ASSIKSRGNTEAF
TRBJ1-1,TRBV12-3/TRBV12-4,ASTKTGGFTEAF
TRBJ2-7,TRBV27,ASSLSAGLIYEQY
TRBJ1-2,TRBV6-5,ASSSTPGGGYT
TRBJ2-7,TRBV15,ATSRDRRYEQY
TRBJ2-7,TRBV4-2,ASSQDPRGEQY
TRBJ1-2,TRBV28,ASSLAVRNYGYT
TRBJ2-3,TRBV12-3/TRBV12-4,ASSFGSSTSTDTQY
TRBJ2-5,TRBV20-1,SGAPFVPSAQETQY
TRBJ1-2,TRBV28,ASSSPGQGIGGYT
TRBJ2-7,TRBV27,ASSLSQGALDYEQY
TRBJ1-2,TRBV6-1,ASSEAGWGGYT
TRBJ2-7,TRBV29-1,SVKTGTYEQY
TRBJ2-2,TRBV7-8,ASSSQTSGNTGELF
TRBJ1-1,TRBV6-2/TRBV6-3,ASSWDSEAEAF
TRBJ2-4,TRBV29-1,SVWGTGDDGAKNIQY
TRBJ2-3,TRBV6-2/TRBV6-3,ASSPVGAWTDTQY
TRBJ1-2,TRBV7-6,ASSLGEQGYGYT
TRBJ2-7,TRBV20-1,SARVFREGDEQY
TRBJ2-7,TRBV14,ASSQDALTYRPHEQY
TRBJ1-5,TRBV19,ASSDMRSNQPQH
TRBJ2-7,TRBV4-1,ASSQGNPRSSYEQY
TRBJ2-7,TRBV6-2/TRBV6-3,ASSYSIGRVRREQY
TRBJ2-7,TRBV2,ASRKITTGYEQY
TRBJ1-1,TRBV19,ASILTETGNTEAF
TRBJ1-5,TRBV4-1,ASSLNDPNQPQH
TRBJ2-5,TRBV18,ASSPPRSASGQETQY
TRBJ1-2,TRBV29-1,SVEGTTTGHGYT
TRBJ2-7,TRBV6-1,AGSEATLRRDEQY
TRBJ1-6,TRBV20-1,SARVATYSNSPLH
TRBJ2-5,TRBV6-1,ASSEQGTNQETQY
TRBJ1-1,TRBV6-1,ASSKNPGGNTEAF
TRBJ2-2,TRBV30,AWSVMGGELF
TRBJ2-7,TRBV2,ASSGPPSGSYEQY
TRBJ2-7,TRBV28,ASSLPGLQDEQY
TRBJ1-2,TRBV6-5,ASRTANYGYT
TRBJ1-1,TRBV6-2/TRBV6-3,ASNWQSNTEAF
TRBJ2-2,TRBV30,AWSVGGHGELF
TRBJ2-7,TRBV6-5,ASTYRGGEQY
TRBJ1-1,TRBV20-1,SARQGHLNTEAF
TRBJ2-7,TRBV6-1,ASSSGTDTEQY
TRBJ2-7,TRBV7-2,ASSPPLADEQY